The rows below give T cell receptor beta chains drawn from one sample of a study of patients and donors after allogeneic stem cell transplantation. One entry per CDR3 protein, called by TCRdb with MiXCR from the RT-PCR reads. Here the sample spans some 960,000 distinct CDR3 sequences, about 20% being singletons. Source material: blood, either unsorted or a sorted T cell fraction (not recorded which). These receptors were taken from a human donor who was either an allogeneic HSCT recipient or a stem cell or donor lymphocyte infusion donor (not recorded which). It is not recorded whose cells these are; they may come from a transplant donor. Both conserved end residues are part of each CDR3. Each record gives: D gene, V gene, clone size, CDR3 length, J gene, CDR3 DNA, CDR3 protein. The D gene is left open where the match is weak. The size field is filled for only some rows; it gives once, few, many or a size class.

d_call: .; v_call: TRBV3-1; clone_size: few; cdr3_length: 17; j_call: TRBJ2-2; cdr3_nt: TGTGCCAGCAGCCAAGATCTCTTAGGGACGGCAAAGAGGGAGCTGTTTTTT; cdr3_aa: CASSQDLLGTAKRELFF
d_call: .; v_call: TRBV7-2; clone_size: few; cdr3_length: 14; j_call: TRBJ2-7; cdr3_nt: TGTGCCAGCAGCTTAGCGCTTGGGGGTTACGAGCAGTACTTC; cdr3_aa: CASSLALGGYEQYF
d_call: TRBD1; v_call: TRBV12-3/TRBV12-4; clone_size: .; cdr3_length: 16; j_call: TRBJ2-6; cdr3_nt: TGTGCCAGCAGTTTCGTCAGGGGGCCTGGGGCCAACGTCCTGACTTTC; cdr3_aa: CASSFVRGPGANVLTF
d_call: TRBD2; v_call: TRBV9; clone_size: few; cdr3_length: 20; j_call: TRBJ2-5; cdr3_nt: TGTGCCAGCAGCGTAGAGGGACTAGCGGCAGCCCAAGCGACTCAAGAGACCCAGTACTTC; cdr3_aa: CASSVEGLAAAQATQETQYF
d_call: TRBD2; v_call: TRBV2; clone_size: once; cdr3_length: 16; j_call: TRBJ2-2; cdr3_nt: TGTGCCAGCAGTTCTAGACTAGCCGCGAACACCGGGGAGCTGTTTTTT; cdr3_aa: CASSSRLAANTGELFF
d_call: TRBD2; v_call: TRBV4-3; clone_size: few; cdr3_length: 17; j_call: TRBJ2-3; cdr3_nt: TGCGCCAGCAGCCAAGATGGTCCTAGCGGGGGGGCGGATACGCAGTATTTT; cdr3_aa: CASSQDGPSGGADTQYF
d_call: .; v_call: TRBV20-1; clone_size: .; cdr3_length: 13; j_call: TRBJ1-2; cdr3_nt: TGCAGTGCTAGATCGGAGGTGTCCTATGGCTACACCTTC; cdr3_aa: CSARSEVSYGYTF
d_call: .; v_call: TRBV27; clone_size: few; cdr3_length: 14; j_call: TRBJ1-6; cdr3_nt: TGTGCCAGCAATGTTGTAGCAGGGGATTCACCCCTCCACTTT; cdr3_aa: CASNVVAGDSPLHF
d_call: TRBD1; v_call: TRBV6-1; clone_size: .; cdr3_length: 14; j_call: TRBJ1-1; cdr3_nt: TGTGCCAGCAGTACCCTTACAGGGGGCACTGAAGCTTTCTTT; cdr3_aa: CASSTLTGGTEAFF
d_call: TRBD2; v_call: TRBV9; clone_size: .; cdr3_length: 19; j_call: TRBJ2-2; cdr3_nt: TGTGCCAGCAGCCCTCGATTGTCTAGCGGGAGGGCCTTAGTCGGGGAGCTGTTTTTT; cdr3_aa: CASSPRLSSGRALVGELFF
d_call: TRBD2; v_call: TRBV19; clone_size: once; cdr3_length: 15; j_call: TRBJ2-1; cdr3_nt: TGTGCCAGTAGGAGACTAGCGGGGGGTAACAATGAGCAGTTCTTC; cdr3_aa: CASRRLAGGNNEQFF
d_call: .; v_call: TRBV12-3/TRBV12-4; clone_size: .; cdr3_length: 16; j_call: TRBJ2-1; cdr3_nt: TGTGCCAGCAGTTTAGTTGGGGCAGGAGGATTGGATGAGCAGTTCTTC; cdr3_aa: CASSLVGAGGLDEQFF
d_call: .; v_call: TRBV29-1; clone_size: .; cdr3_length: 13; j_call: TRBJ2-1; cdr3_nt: TGCAGCGTTGTCCCCGCTAGAATCAATGAGCAGTTCTTC; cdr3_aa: CSVVPARINEQFF
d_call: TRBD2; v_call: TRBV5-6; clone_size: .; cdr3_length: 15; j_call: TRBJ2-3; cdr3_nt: TGTGCCAGCAGCGGGGACTATGGAAACACAGATACGCAGTATTTT; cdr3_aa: CASSGDYGNTDTQYF
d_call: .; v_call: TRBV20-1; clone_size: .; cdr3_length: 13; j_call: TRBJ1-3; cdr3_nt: TGCAGTGCTAGGGTCAGGGGTGGAAACACCATATATTTT; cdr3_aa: CSARVRGGNTIYF
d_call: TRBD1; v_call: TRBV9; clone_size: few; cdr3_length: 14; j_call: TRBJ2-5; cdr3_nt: TGTGCCAGCAGCGGAACTGGACAGGCAGAGACCCAGTACTTC; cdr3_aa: CASSGTGQAETQYF
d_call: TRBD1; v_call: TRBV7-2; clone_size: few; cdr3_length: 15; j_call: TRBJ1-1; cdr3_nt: TGTGCCAGCAGCTTTTCCCCCGGGACAGTCACTGAAGCTTTCTTT; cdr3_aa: CASSFSPGTVTEAFF
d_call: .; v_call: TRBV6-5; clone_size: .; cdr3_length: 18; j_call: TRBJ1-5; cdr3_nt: TGTGCCAGCAGTTACACCCTAGGGCAGCCTGATAGCAATCAGCCCCAGCATTTT; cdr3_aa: CASSYTLGQPDSNQPQHF
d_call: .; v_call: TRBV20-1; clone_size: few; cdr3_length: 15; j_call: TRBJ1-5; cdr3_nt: TGCAGTGCTAGAGATCGCCCATATAGCAATCAGCCCCAGCATTTT; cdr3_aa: CSARDRPYSNQPQHF
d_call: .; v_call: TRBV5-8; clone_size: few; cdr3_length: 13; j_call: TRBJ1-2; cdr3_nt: TGTGCCAGCAGCAGCACCTCCTTTGATGGCTACACCTTC; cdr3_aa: CASSSTSFDGYTF
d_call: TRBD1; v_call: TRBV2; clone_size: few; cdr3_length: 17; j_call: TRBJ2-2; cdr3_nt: TGTGCCAGCAGTCCCCATGGGACAGACCGATTGGGCGGGGAGCTGTTTTTT; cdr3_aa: CASSPHGTDRLGGELFF
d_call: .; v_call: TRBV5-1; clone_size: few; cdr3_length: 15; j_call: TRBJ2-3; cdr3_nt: TGCGCCAGCAGCTTGGCCGGGAATATGGGAGATACGCAGTATTTT; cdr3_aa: CASSLAGNMGDTQYF
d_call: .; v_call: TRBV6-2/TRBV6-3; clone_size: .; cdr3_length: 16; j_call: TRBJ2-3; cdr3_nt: TGTGCCAGCAGTTACTCCAGCGCAGAGCAGACAGATACGCAGTATTTT; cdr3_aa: CASSYSSAEQTDTQYF
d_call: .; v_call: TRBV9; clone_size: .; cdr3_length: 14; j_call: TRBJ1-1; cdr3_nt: TGTGCCAGCAGCGTAAGAGTTGGAGGCACTGAAGCTTTCTTT; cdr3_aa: CASSVRVGGTEAFF
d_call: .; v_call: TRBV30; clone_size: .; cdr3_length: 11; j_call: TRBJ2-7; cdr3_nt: TGTGCCTGGAGTGCCCCCTACGAGCAGTACTTC; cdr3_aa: CAWSAPYEQYF
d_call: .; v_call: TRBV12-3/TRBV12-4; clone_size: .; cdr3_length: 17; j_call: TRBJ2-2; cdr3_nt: TGTGCCAGCAGTCGAGACTCCTCCCGGGGGTACACCGGGGAGCTGTTTTTT; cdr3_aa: CASSRDSSRGYTGELFF
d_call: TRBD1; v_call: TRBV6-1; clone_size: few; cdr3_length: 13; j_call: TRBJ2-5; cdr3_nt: TGTGCCAGCAGCGGGACAGGTGGTCGGGCCCAGTACTTC; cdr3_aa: CASSGTGGRAQYF
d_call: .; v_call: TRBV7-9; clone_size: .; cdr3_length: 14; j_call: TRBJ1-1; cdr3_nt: TGTGCCAGCAGGAAGAAGGGAACGAACACTGAAGCTTTCTTT; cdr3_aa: CASRKKGTNTEAFF
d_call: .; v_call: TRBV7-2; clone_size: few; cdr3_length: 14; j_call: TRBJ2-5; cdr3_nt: TGTGCCAGCACTTCCCCCGGGGGGCGAGAGACCCAGTACTTC; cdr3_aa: CASTSPGGRETQYF